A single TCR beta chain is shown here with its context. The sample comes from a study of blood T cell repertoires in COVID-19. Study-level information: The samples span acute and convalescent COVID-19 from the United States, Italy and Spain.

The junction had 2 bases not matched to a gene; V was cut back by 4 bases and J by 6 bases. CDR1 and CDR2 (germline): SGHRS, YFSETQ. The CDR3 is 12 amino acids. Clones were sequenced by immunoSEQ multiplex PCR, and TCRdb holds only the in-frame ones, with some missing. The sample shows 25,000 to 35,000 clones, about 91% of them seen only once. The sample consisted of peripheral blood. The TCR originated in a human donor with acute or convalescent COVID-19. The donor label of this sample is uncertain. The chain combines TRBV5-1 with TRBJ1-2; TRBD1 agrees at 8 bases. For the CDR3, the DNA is TGCGCCAGCAGCATGGGACAGGATGGCTACACCTTC. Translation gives CASSMGQDGYTF. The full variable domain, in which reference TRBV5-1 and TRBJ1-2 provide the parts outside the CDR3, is KAGVTQTPRYLIKTRGQQVTLSCSPISGHRSVSWYQQTPGQGLQFLFEYFSETQRNKGNFPGRFSGRQFSNSRSEMNVSTLELGDSALYLCASSMGQDGYTFGSGTRLTVV.